This T cell receptor (beta chain) originates from a study of regulatory T cells in long-lasting Graves disease. Time point here: newly diagnosed GD, antithyroid drugs for less than 3 months. TCR sequences were obtained from RNA taken from PBMCs. The germline gives CDR1 SEHNR, CDR2 FQNEAQ (reference sequence). The CDR3 consists of 18 residues. The V end lost 3 bases, the J end lost 2 bases, and 21 bases lay between the germline ends. Relying on iRepertoire HTBI primers and Arm-PCR of CDR3 regions, the team built TCR beta libraries. TCRdb passed the multiplex PCR reads through MiXCR, listing each CDR3 protein once. The sample lists 350,000 to 500,000 distinct CDR3 sequences; about 17% were seen once. These data were also filed under a second study, of T cells in Graves' hyperthyroidism and ophthalmopathy.

Material: peripheral blood mononuclear cells (PBMCs), obtained at new diagnosis, from a patient treated with antithyroid drugs. This sequence was found in a woman between 18 and 29 years old with Graves disease. The chain uses TRBV7-9 and TRBJ2-3; perhaps TRBD2 as D (6 bases). The CDR3 spells CASSFISSGVPSTDTQYF. The CDR3 nucleotides read TGTGCCAGCAGCTTTATATCTTCGGGGGTACCTTCCACAGATACGCAGTATTTT.